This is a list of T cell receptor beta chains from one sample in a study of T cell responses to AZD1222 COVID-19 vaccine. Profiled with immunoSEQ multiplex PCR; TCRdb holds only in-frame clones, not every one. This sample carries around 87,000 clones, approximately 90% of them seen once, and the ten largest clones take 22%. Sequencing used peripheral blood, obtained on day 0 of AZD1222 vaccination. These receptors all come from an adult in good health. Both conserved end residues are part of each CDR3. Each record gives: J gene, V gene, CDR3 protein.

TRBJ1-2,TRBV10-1,CASSHRGLDYGYTF
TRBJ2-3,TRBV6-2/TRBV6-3,CASSGTGVSTDTQYF
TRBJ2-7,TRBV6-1,CASSDSSGGIEQYF
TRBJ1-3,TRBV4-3,CASSQDLPRYTIYF
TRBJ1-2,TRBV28,CASRTGTGANYGYTF
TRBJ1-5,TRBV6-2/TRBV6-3,CASSLNSQPQHF
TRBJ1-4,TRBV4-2,CASSQDFQGNEKLFF
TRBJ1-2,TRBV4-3,CASSPGSVNYGYTF
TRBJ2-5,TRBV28,CASSSRGTGSQETQYF
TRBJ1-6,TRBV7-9,CASSSGQGNSPLHF
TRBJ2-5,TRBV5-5,CASSSRLAGGQETQYF
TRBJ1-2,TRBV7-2,CASSPGQGAKIYGYTF
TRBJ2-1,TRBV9,CASSVVPNYNEQFF
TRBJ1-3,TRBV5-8,CASSAQGYSGNTIYF
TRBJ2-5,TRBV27,CASSLSAAGGRKTQYF
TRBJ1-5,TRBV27,CATGQHNQPQHF
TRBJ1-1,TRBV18,CASSKSGGLGEAFF
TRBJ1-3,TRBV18,CASSPLGQGATGNTIYF
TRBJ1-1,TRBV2,CASSAGVNTEAFF
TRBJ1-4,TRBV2,CASTYSRDRYEKLFF
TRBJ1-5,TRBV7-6,CASSPPARGQGLSFQPQHF
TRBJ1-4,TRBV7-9,CASSWDRGANEKLFF
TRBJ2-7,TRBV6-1,CASRRGTGGNEQYF
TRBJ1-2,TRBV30,CAWSVALQGASGYTF
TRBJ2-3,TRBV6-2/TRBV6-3,CASSYPPSVSTDTQYF
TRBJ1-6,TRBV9,CASSGASNSPLHF